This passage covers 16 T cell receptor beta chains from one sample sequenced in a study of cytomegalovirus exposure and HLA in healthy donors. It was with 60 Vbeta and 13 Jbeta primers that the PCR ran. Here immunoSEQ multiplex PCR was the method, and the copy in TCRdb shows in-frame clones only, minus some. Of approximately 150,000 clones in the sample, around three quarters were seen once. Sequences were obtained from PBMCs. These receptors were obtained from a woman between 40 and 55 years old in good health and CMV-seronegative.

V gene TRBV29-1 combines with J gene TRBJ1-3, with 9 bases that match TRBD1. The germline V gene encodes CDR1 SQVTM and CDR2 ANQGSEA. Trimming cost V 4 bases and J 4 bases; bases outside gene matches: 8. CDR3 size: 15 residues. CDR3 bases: TGCAGCGTTGGAGTCGTGGGACAGGGAGGAAACACCATATATTTT. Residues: CSVGVVGQGGNTIYF.

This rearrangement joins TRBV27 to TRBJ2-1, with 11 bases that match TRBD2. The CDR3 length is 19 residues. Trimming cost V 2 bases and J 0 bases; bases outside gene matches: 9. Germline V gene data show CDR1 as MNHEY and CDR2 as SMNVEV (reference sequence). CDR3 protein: CASSLGSLAGGPSYNEQFF. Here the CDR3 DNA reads TGTGCCAGCAGTTTAGGTTCCCTAGCGGGAGGCCCCTCCTACAATGAGCAGTTCTTC.

CDR3 loop: CASSPPGGGATNEKLFF. The CDR3 bases are TGTGCCAGCAGCCCGCCCGGGGGAGGGGCAACTAATGAAAAACTGTTTTTT. This chain connects TRBV7-9 to TRBJ1-4, with D possibly being TRBD1 (5 bases). This CDR3 spans 17 amino acids. V was cut by 5 bases and J by 0 bases, with 16 bases left in between. CDR1 and CDR2 (germline): SEHNR, FQNEAQ (reference sequence).

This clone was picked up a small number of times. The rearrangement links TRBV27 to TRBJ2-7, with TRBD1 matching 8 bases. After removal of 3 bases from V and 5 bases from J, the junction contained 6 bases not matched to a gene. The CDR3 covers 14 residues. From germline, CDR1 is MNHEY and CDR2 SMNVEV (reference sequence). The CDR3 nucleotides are TGTGCCAGCAGTTTCTGGGACAGGCTGCACGAGCAGTACTTC. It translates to CASSFWDRLHEQYF.

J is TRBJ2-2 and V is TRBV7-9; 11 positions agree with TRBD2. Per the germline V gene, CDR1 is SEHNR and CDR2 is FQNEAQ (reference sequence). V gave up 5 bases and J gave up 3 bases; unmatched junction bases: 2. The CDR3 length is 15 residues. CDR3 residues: CASSMTSGDTGELFF. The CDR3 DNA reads TGTGCCAGCAGCATGACTAGCGGGGACACCGGGGAGCTGTTTTTT.

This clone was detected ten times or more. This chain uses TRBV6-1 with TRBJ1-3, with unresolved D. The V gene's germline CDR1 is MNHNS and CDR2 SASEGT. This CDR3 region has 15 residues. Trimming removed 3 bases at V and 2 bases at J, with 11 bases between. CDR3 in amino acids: CASSEVWTTGNTIYF. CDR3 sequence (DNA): TGTGCCAGCAGTGAGGTGTGGACTACTGGAAACACCATATATTTT.

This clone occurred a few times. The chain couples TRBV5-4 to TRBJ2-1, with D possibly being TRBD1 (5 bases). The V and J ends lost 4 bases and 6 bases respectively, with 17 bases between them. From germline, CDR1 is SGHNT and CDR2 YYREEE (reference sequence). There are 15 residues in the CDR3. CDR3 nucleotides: TGTGCCAGCAGCCTTGACAGTACGAATTTCAATGAGCAGTTCTTC. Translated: CASSLDSTNFNEQFF.

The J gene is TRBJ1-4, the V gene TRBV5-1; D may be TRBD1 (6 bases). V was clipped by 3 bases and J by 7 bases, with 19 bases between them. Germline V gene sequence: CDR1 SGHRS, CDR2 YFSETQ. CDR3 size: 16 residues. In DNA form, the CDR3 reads TGCGCCAGCAGCTACATTCCGGGACAAGGTGGTGAAAAACTGTTTTTT. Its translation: CASSYIPGQGGEKLFF. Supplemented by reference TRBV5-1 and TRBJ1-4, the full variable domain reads KAGVTQTPRYLIKTRGQQVTLSCSPISGHRSVSWYQQTPGQGLQFLFEYFSETQRNKGNFPGRFSGRQFSNSRSEMNVSTLELGDSALYLCASSYIPGQGGEKLFFGSGTQLSVL.

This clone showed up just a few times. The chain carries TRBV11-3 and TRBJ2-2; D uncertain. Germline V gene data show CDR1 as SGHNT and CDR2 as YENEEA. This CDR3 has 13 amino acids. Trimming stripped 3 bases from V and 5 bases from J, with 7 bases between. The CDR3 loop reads CASSLEPTGELFF. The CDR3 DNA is TGTGCCAGCAGCTTGGAGCCTACCGGGGAGCTGTTTTTT.

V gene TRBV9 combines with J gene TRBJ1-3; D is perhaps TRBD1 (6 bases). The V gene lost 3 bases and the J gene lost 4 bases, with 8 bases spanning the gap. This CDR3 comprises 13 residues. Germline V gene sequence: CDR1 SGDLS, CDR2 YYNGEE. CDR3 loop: CASSGGQGNTIYF. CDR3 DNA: TGTGCCAGCAGCGGTGGACAGGGAAACACCATATATTTT.

The CDR3 nucleotides are TGTGCCAGTACCAGGGAGGCCTATAACTATGGCTACACCTTC. Translated: CASTREAYNYGYTF. The chain recombines TRBV19 with TRBJ1-2; possible D gene TRBD1, 5 bases. V shed 7 bases and J shed 1 base, with 13 bases lying between them. Germline CDR1 LNHDA, CDR2 SQIVND (reference sequence). The length of the CDR3 is 14 residues.

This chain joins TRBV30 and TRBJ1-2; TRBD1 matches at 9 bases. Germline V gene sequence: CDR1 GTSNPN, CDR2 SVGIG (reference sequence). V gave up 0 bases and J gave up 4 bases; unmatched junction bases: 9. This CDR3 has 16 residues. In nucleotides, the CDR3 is TGTGCCTGGAGTGTACTGGGACAGGGAATCACCTATGGCTACACCTTC. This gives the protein CAWSVLGQGITYGYTF.

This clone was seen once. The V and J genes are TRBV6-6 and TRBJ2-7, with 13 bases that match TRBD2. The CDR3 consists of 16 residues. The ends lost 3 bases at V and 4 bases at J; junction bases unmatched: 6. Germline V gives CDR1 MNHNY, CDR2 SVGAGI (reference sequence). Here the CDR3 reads CASSYSGTSGTYEQYF. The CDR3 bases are TGTGCCAGCAGTTATTCCGGGACTAGCGGGACGTACGAGCAGTACTTC.

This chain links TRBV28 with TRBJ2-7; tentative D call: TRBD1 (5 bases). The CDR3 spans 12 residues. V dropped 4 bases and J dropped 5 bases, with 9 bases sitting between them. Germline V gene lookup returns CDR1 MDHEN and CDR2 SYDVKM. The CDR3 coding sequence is TGTGCCAGCAGTTACCAGGGTAACGAGCAGTACTTC. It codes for CASSYQGNEQYF.

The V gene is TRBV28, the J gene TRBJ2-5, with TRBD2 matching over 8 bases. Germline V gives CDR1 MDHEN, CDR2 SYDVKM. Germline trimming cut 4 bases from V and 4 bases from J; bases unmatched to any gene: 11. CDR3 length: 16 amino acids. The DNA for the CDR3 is TGTGCCAGCAGTTCCCCGGGCAGGCTAGCGGGAGAGACCCAGTACTTC. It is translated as CASSSPGRLAGETQYF.

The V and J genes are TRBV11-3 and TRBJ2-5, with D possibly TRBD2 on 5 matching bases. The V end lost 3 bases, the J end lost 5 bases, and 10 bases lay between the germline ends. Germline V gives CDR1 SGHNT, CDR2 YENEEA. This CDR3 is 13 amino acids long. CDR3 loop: CASSLGAVETQYF. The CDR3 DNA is TGTGCCAGCAGCTTGGGAGCGGTGGAGACCCAGTACTTC.